These 32 T cell receptor beta chains were all obtained from the same sample, sequenced in a study of CD8 T cells in ankylosing spondylitis. Via MiXCR, TCRdb re-called the 5' RACE reads, giving one row per CDR3 protein. The table includes around 340,000 distinct CDR3 sequences, roughly 20% detected once. The sample consisted of blood, either unsorted or a sorted T cell fraction (not recorded which). These receptors originate from a male donor with ankylosing spondylitis or in good health (not recorded which).

This clonotype showed up just a few times. The genes are TRBV12-3 or TRBV12-4 and TRBJ2-1; TRBD1 is a possible D gene (8 bases). This CDR3 is 20 amino acids long. V lost 5 bases and J 8 bases, leaving 34 bases between the germline ends. The DNA of the CDR3 is TGTGCCAGCAGTCTGACACCCCCGGGACAGGACTTACCGGGGGGCGATGAGCAGTTCTTC. This gives the protein CASSLTPPGQDLPGGDEQFF.

This clonotype was seen at least ten times. V gene TRBV28 combines with J gene TRBJ2-5, with 9 positions matching TRBD1. The CDR3 spans 14 residues. The V and J ends lost 5 bases and 7 bases, in that order; junction bases with no gene match: 8. Germline V gene sequence: CDR1 MDHEN, CDR2 SYDVKM. The CDR3 sequence: CASSPSTGGVTQYF. CDR3 DNA: TGTGCCAGCAGTCCTTCGACAGGGGGTGTGACCCAGTACTTC. The full variable domain, its missing parts supplied by reference TRBV28 and TRBJ2-5, is DVKVTQSSRYLVKRTGEKVFLECVQDMDHENMFWYRQDPGLGLRLIYFSYDVKMKEKGDIPEGYSVSREKKERFSLILESASTNQTSMYLCASSPSTGGVTQYFGPGTRLLVL.

The chain links TRBV6-5 to TRBJ2-1; 8 positions agree with TRBD1. V dropped 4 bases and J dropped 5; count of bases not matched to a gene: 10. CDR3 length equals 16 residues. Germline V CDR1 and CDR2: MNHEY, SVGAGI. The CDR3 bases are TGTGCCAGCAGTTTCCCAAGGGGGACAGGAGACAATGAGCAGTTCTTC. As protein: CASSFPRGTGDNEQFF.

The chain links TRBV12-3 or TRBV12-4 to TRBJ2-1; D may be TRBD2 (5 bases). CDR3 length equals 16 residues. Trimming shortened V by 5 bases and J by 7 bases, and 21 bases separated the two germline ends. CDR3 DNA: TGTGCCAGCAGTCTGTCAGGAGGCATCCCCGCGAATGAGCAGTTCTTC. It encodes CASSLSGGIPANEQFF.

There are a few counts of this clonotype. V is TRBV10-2 and J is TRBJ2-3; a possible D gene is TRBD1 (5 bases). This CDR3 has 14 residues. Trimming left V 3 bases short and J 4 bases short, with 11 bases between. Per the germline V gene, CDR1 is WSHSY and CDR2 is SAAADI. The CDR3 sequence: CASSDPMTADTQYF. CDR3 bases: TGCGCCAGCAGTGACCCAATGACAGCAGATACGCAGTATTTT.

The chain recombines TRBV20-1 with TRBJ2-1; 9 nucleotides line up with TRBD2. The germline V gene encodes CDR1 DFQATT and CDR2 SNEGSKA (reference sequence). CDR3 length: 15 amino acids. With V trimmed by 2 bases and J by 8 bases, 10 bases remained unmatched. CDR3 protein: CSARLAGGRADEQFF. The CDR3 region has the DNA TGCAGTGCTAGATTGGCGGGGGGGCGGGCGGATGAGCAGTTCTTC.

This chain uses TRBV11-1 with TRBJ2-3; 9 bases agree with TRBD2. This CDR3 region has 14 residues. Germline V CDR1 and CDR2: SGHAT, FQDESV (reference sequence). J lost 4 bases, V lost 5 bases, and 4 bases had no gene match. CDR3 protein: CASSPSGEADTQYF. CDR3 nucleotide sequence: TGTGCCAGCAGCCCTAGCGGGGAGGCAGATACGCAGTATTTT.

V is TRBV20-1 and J is TRBJ2-7; D remains unclear. CDR1 DFQATT and CDR2 SNEGSKA come from the germline V gene (reference sequence). Between the trimmed V and J ends, which lost 1 base and 4 bases, there was a span of 14 bases. The CDR3 runs to 14 residues. The CDR3 sequence: CSARVLEFTYEQYF. Written as DNA, the CDR3 is TGCAGTGCTAGAGTCTTGGAGTTCACTTACGAGCAGTACTTC.

This CDR3 reads CSVAPGQRLSYEQYF. CDR3 nucleotide sequence: TGCAGCGTTGCCCCGGGACAGAGATTATCCTACGAGCAGTACTTC. The V gene is TRBV29-1, the J gene TRBJ2-7, with TRBD1 identical over 7 bases. V lost 4 bases, J lost 1 base, and 10 bases stayed unmatched. The germline CDR1 and CDR2 sequences are SQVTM and ANQGSEA. The CDR3 is 15 amino acids.

This clonotype was seen a handful of times. One junction end does not reproduce the germline sequence, and a read error may be involved. This chain connects TRBV7-7 to TRBJ2-1; no reliable D call. The V gene's germline CDR1 is SSHAT and CDR2 FNYEAQ (reference sequence). CDR3 length equals 13 residues. CDR3 sequence (DNA): TGTGCTAGCAGCTTAAGCGCCTTCAATGAGCAGTTCTTC. It encodes CASSLSAFNEQFF.

The rearrangement uses TRBV12-3 or TRBV12-4 and TRBJ1-1; D is unresolved. CDR3 size: 14 residues. Between the trimmed V and J ends, which lost 7 bases and 2 bases, there was a span of 14 bases. The CDR3 is CASTPLSGNTEAFF. CDR3 DNA: TGTGCCAGCACCCCGTTGTCGGGAAACACTGAAGCTTTCTTT.

The chain carries TRBV11-1 and TRBJ1-1; D gene uncertain. V gave up 3 bases and J gave up 0 bases, with 20 bases separating them. Germline-derived CDR1 and CDR2 are SGHAT and FQDESV (reference sequence). The CDR3 is made up of 18 amino acids. CDR3 protein: CASSFSSQVNLMNTEAFF. The CDR3 nucleotides are TGTGCCAGCAGCTTTTCCTCCCAGGTCAACCTCATGAACACTGAAGCTTTCTTT.

The chain combines TRBV2 with TRBJ2-3; unclear D gene. Deletions cut 4 bases from V and 6 bases from J, with 20 bases between. CDR1 and CDR2 from the germline V gene are SNHLY and FYNNEI. The CDR3 contains 16 residues. The CDR3 loop reads CASSGRTETRKDTQYF. DNA of the CDR3: TGTGCCAGCAGTGGAAGGACGGAAACCAGAAAGGATACGCAGTATTTT.

V gene TRBV12-3 or TRBV12-4 combines with J gene TRBJ2-1, with D uncertain. This CDR3 has 15 amino acids. The V end was cut by 4 bases, the J end by 3 bases, with 13 bases between. The CDR3 DNA reads as TGTGCCAGCAGTTCCGACGAATGGAACTACAATGAGCAGTTCTTC. Its protein is CASSSDEWNYNEQFF.

Only a few counts were recorded for this clonotype. This rearrangement joins TRBV4-2 to TRBJ1-6; 7 positions agree with TRBD1. Germline CDR1 and CDR2: LGHNA and YNFKEQ. Trimming at V came to 0 bases and at J to 8 bases, leaving 1 base not matched to a gene. This CDR3 is 14 amino acids long. The CDR3, as DNA: TGTGCCAGCAGCCAAGATACAGGGGATTCACCCCTCCACTTT. It translates to CASSQDTGDSPLHF.

This clonotype was recorded at least ten times. The rearrangement links TRBV5-1 to TRBJ2-1, with a tentative D call TRBD2 (6 bases). V dropped 4 bases and J dropped 7 bases, with 15 bases sitting between them. Germline CDR1 SGHRS, CDR2 YFSETQ. This CDR3 spans 14 amino acids. CDR3 bases: TGCGCCAGCAGCCCCGCGGAGGGCTGGAATGAGCAGTTCTTC. Protein product: CASSPAEGWNEQFF.

This clonotype occurred a few times. The chain employs TRBV12-3 or TRBV12-4 and TRBJ1-2; D may be TRBD1 (5 bases). This CDR3 comprises 17 residues. V was trimmed by 3 bases and J by 2 bases, leaving 19 bases between them. The CDR3 loop is CASSFPLSGGLNYGYTF. CDR3 coding DNA: TGTGCCAGCAGTTTCCCCCTATCGGGGGGGTTGAACTATGGCTACACCTTC.

This clonotype was seen ten or more times. V gene TRBV24-1 combines with J gene TRBJ2-3, with TRBD2 matching over 11 bases. This CDR3 contains 15 residues. The germline V gene has CDR1 KGHDR and CDR2 SFDVKD. V shed 7 bases, J shed 10 bases, and the junction held 12 bases outside the gene matches. The CDR3 DNA reads TGTGCCACCAGGACTGATGGTACTAGCGGGAGCGCGCAGTATTTT. Residues: CATRTDGTSGSAQYF.

In this sample, this clonotype turned up a few times. The genes are TRBV20-1 and TRBJ2-1; TRBD2 agrees at 8 bases. Per germline, CDR1 DFQATT and CDR2 SNEGSKA (reference sequence). V lost 3 bases and J lost 1; bases outside the gene matches: 8. The CDR3 is made up of 16 amino acids. The CDR3 loop reads CSARALAGNSYNEQFF. In nucleotides, the CDR3 is TGCAGTGCTAGGGCCCTAGCGGGTAATTCCTACAATGAGCAGTTCTTC.

The chain has TRBV5-5 and TRBJ2-7; tentatively, D is TRBD1 or TRBD2 (5 bases each). The germline V gene has CDR1 SGHKS and CDR2 YYEKEE (reference sequence). V was pared by 7 bases and J by 2 bases, with 16 bases between. The CDR3 is 14 residues long. The CDR3 region is CASGQGDGPYEQYF. The DNA of the CDR3 is TGTGCCAGCGGCCAAGGGGACGGACCCTACGAGCAGTACTTC. Full variable domain (remainder filled in from reference TRBV5-5 and TRBJ2-7): DAGVTQSPTHLIKTRGQQVTLRCSPISGHKSVSWYQQVLGQGPQFIFQYYEKEERGRGNFPDRFSARQFPNYSSELNVNALLLGDSALYLCASGQGDGPYEQYFGPGTRLTVT.

The J gene is TRBJ2-7, the V gene TRBV5-1; 9 bases fit TRBD2. The trim removed 5 bases at V and 2 bases at J, leaving 5 bases unmatched. The CDR3 spans 14 residues. Germline loops: CDR1 SGHRS, CDR2 YFSETQ. The CDR3 DNA sequence: TGCGCCAGCAGAGAGGGCGGGAGGGCCTACGAGCAGTACTTC. It encodes CASREGGRAYEQYF. The full variable domain, in which reference TRBV5-1 and TRBJ2-7 provide the parts outside the CDR3, is KAGVTQTPRYLIKTRGQQVTLSCSPISGHRSVSWYQQTPGQGLQFLFEYFSETQRNKGNFPGRFSGRQFSNSRSEMNVSTLELGDSALYLCASREGGRAYEQYFGPGTRLTVT.

In its sample, this clonotype was seen once. The chain combines TRBV11-2 with TRBJ2-7, with D possibly being TRBD2 (5 bases). Germline loops: CDR1 SGHAT, CDR2 FQNNGV. V gave up 4 bases and J gave up 6 bases, with 13 bases separating them. The CDR3 sequence is 13 residues long. The CDR3 sequence is CASSSGFGGEQYF. The CDR3 region has the DNA TGTGCCAGCAGCTCAGGTTTTGGAGGCGAGCAGTACTTC. Drawing the rest from reference TRBV11-2 and TRBJ2-7, the complete variable domain is EAGVAQSPRYKIIEKRQSVAFWCNPISGHATLYWYQQILGQGPKLLIQFQNNGVVDDSQLPKDRFSAERLKGVDSTLKIQPAKLEDSAVYLCASSSGFGGEQYFGPGTRLTVT.

This clonotype was counted only a few times. The CDR3 nucleotides read TGCAGCGTTGCGGAGGGGAACACTGAAGCTTTCTTT. It yields the protein CSVAEGNTEAFF. This chain joins TRBV29-1 and TRBJ1-1; D is uncertain. The germline CDR1 and CDR2 sequences are SQVTM and ANQGSEA. The CDR3 spans 12 residues. Trimming removed 4 bases at V and 1 base at J, with 7 bases between.

There are a few counts of this clonotype. The chain has TRBV29-1 and TRBJ2-3, with D hard to call. The germline V gene has CDR1 SQVTM and CDR2 ANQGSEA. The CDR3 loop spans 13 amino acids. Trimming pared 3 bases from V and 0 bases from J, leaving 7 bases between. CDR3 nucleotide sequence: TGCAGCGTTGACGTTGGTAGCACAGATACGCAGTATTTT. This gives the protein CSVDVGSTDTQYF.

The chain joins TRBV29-1 to TRBJ2-5; D is undetermined. Germline V gives CDR1 SQVTM, CDR2 ANQGSEA. CDR3 length: 13 residues. V was shortened by 2 bases and J by 0 bases, with 7 bases between the two germline ends. As DNA, the CDR3 is TGCAGCGTTGAAACGAAAAACCAAGAGACCCAGTACTTC. This sequence encodes CSVETKNQETQYF.

CDR3 DNA: TGTGCCAGCAGCGTAAGCGGGACAGGGTACAACGAGCAGTACTTC. It translates to CASSVSGTGYNEQYF. The rearrangement uses TRBV9 and TRBJ2-7; TRBD1 matches at 9 bases. CDR3 size: 15 residues. The ends lost 1 base at V and 5 bases at J; junction bases unmatched: 7. Germline CDR1 is SGDLS and CDR2 is YYNGEE.

V usage is TRBV20-1 and J usage is TRBJ2-1; D may match TRBD1 or TRBD2 (7 bases each). Deletions cut 5 bases from V and 10 bases from J, with 15 bases between. The CDR3 totals 12 residues. The germline CDR1 and CDR2 sequences are DFQATT and SNEGSKA (reference sequence). The CDR3, as DNA: TGCAGTGCTCCCCAGGGGGGGAGGGAGCAGTTCTTC. Its translation is CSAPQGGREQFF.

This clonotype was detected ten times or more. The chain recombines TRBV12-3 or TRBV12-4 with TRBJ1-5; D is ambiguous. V was pared by 5 bases and J by 2 bases, with 16 bases between. The length of the CDR3 is 16 residues. The CDR3 DNA reads as TGTGCCAGCAGTCCTATTATCGGGTCAGGCAATCAGCCCCAGCATTTT. This codes for CASSPIIGSGNQPQHF.

V gene TRBV2 combines with J gene TRBJ2-5; tentatively, D is TRBD2 (5 bases). Germline assignment: CDR1 SNHLY and CDR2 FYNNEI. The ends were cut back, 6 bases at V and 5 bases at J, with 16 bases in the middle. The CDR3 extends over 14 amino acids. CDR3 sequence: CASRDSAEKETQYF. Written as DNA, the CDR3 is TGTGCCAGCAGGGACTCCGCGGAGAAGGAGACCCAGTACTTC.

This clonotype was counted a few times. The V and J genes are TRBV18 and TRBJ2-1; D may match TRBD1 or TRBD2 (6 bases each). The V and J ends lost 3 bases and 2 bases respectively, with 14 bases between them. There are 16 residues in the CDR3. The germline gives CDR1 KGHSH, CDR2 LQKENI. Here the CDR3 DNA reads TGTGCCAGCTCACCTCAGGAGGGGGAAACCTACAATGAGCAGTTCTTC. It encodes CASSPQEGETYNEQFF.

This clonotype was counted between two and nine times. This chain joins TRBV12-3 or TRBV12-4 and TRBJ1-5; D unresolved. The CDR3 contains 14 residues. The V gene lost 0 bases and the J gene lost 9 bases, with 12 bases spanning the gap. The DNA for the CDR3 is TGTGCCAGCAGTTTAGCCAGCTCTCCGGGGCCCCAGCATTTT. Translated: CASSLASSPGPQHF.

There are a few counts of this clonotype. The gene calls are TRBV6-4 and TRBJ2-3; D remains ambiguous. The CDR3 is 13 residues long. Germline V gene sequence: CDR1 MRHNA, CDR2 SNTAGT. V was pared by 3 bases and J by 2 bases, with 6 bases between. For the CDR3, the DNA is TGTGCCAGCAGTGATTTAAACACAGATACGCAGTATTTT. This encodes CASSDLNTDTQYF.